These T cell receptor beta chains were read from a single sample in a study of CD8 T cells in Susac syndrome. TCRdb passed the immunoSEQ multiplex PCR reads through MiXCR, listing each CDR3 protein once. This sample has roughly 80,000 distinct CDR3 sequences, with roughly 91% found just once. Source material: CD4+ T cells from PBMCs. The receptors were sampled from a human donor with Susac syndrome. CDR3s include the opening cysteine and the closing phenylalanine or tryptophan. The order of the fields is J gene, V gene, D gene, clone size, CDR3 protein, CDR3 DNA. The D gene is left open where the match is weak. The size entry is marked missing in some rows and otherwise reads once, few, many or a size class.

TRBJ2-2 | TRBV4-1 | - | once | CASSQAKAGELFF | TGCGCCAGCAGCCAAGCCAAGGCCGGGGAGCTGTTTTTT
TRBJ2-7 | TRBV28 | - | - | CASRRGEGFSYEQYF | TGTGCCAGCAGACGAGGTGAGGGATTTTCCTACGAGCAGTACTTC
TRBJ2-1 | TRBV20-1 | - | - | CSASTRNEQFF | TGCAGTGCTAGTACGAGGAATGAGCAGTTCTTC
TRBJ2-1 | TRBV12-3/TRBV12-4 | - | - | CASSLRGRLSNEQFF | TGTGCCAGCAGTCTACGGGGTCGTCTGTCCAATGAGCAGTTCTTC
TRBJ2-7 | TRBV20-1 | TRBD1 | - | CSANDRESTYEQYF | TGCAGTGCTAACGACAGGGAGTCCACCTACGAGCAGTACTTC
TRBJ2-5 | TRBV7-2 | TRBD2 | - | CASSLRRGGYQETQYF | TGTGCCAGCAGCTTAAGGCGGGGGGGCTACCAAGAGACCCAGTACTTC
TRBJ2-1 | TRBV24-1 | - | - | CATTGTSPYEQFF | TGTGCCACCACTGGGACTTCTCCCTATGAGCAGTTCTTC
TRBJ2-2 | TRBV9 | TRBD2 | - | CASSVSSGWNTGELFF | TGTGCCAGCAGCGTTAGTAGCGGGTGGAACACCGGGGAGCTGTTTTTT
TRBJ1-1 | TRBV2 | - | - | CASRARTRLTEVFF | TGTGCCAGCAGGGCGCGGACAAGGCTCACTGAAGTTTTCTTT
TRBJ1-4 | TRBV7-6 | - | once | CASSLARGWGEEKLFF | TGTGCCAGCAGCTTAGCTCGGGGCTGGGGGGAAGAAAAACTGTTTTTT